A selection of T cell receptor beta chains follows, all from one sample in a study of blood T cell repertoires in COVID-19. The assay was immunoSEQ multiplex PCR, and TCRdb's table has in-frame clones only and misses some. This table holds over 55,000 clones, about 90% found once. Specimen: peripheral blood. Receptors originate from a human donor in a cohort sampled during active COVID-19. Both conserved end residues are part of each CDR3. The D gene is left open where the match is weak. Expanded clones are given a class, and other clones once, few, many or no size at all.

J: TRBJ1-6
D: -
size: once
V: TRBV18
DNA: TGTGCCAGCTCCAACACAGGGAGTAATAATTCACCCCTCCACTTT
CDR3: CASSNTGSNNSPLHF

J: TRBJ1-2
D: -
size: -
V: TRBV19
DNA: TGTGCCAGTAGCCTGCAGGGTAGGGGCTATGGCTACACCTTC
CDR3: CASSLQGRGYGYTF

J: TRBJ1-1
D: -
size: -
V: TRBV5-1
DNA: TGCGCCAGCAGCTTCAGGGACTCCACTGAAGCTTTCTTT
CDR3: CASSFRDSTEAFF

J: TRBJ2-2
D: -
size: -
V: TRBV11-3
DNA: TGTGCCAGGGAGGTGGTGTCTGGAGCGAACACCGGGGAGCTGTTTTTT
CDR3: CAREVVSGANTGELFF

J: TRBJ1-3
D: -
size: -
V: TRBV28
DNA: TGTGCCAGCAGTTGGGACATTCGCTCTGGAAACACCATATATTTT
CDR3: CASSWDIRSGNTIYF

J: TRBJ1-6
D: TRBD1
size: -
V: TRBV7-3
DNA: TGTGCCAGCAGCGCACAAGTGGGACAGGGAGTTTCCCTCCACTTT
CDR3: CASSAQVGQGVSLHF

J: TRBJ2-7
D: -
size: -
V: TRBV11-2
DNA: TGTGCCAGCAGCTTATTTCTCCGAAGGGACAACTCCTACGAGCAGTACTTC
CDR3: CASSLFLRRDNSYEQYF

J: TRBJ2-7
D: -
size: -
V: TRBV5-6
DNA: TGTGCCAGCAGCTGGACAACCTACGAGCAGTACTTC
CDR3: CASSWTTYEQYF

J: TRBJ1-2
D: -
size: -
V: TRBV6-5
DNA: TGTGCCAGCAGTTACTCGGTCAGGGCGTCCAATGGCTACACCTTC
CDR3: CASSYSVRASNGYTF

J: TRBJ2-7
D: TRBD1
size: -
V: TRBV11-1
DNA: TGTGCCAGCAGCCCTCGGACAGGGGCCGGCGAGCAGTACTTC
CDR3: CASSPRTGAGEQYF

J: TRBJ1-1
D: -
size: -
V: TRBV10-2
DNA: TGCGCCAGCAGGACCCTCAATAAAAGCGGGACTGAAGCTTTCTTT
CDR3: CASRTLNKSGTEAFF

J: TRBJ2-1
D: TRBD2
size: -
V: TRBV6-5
DNA: TGTGCCAGCAGTTCCTCTCGCGGGGGGGCCGGGGAGCAGTTCTTC
CDR3: CASSSSRGGAGEQFF

J: TRBJ1-2
D: TRBD1
size: -
V: TRBV2
DNA: TGTGCCAGCATCCTGCATGGGGACAGGGGGACTGGCTACACCTTC
CDR3: CASILHGDRGTGYTF

J: TRBJ2-7
D: TRBD1
size: once
V: TRBV7-2
DNA: TGTGCCAGCAGCTTAAGGGAGACAGGGAGTCGCGGCGAGCAGTACTTC
CDR3: CASSLRETGSRGEQYF